This T cell receptor (beta chain) was obtained from a study of T cell changes during pregnancy in multiple sclerosis. Sequencing was performed with immunoSEQ multiplex PCR; in TCRdb, only in-frame clones are kept and a portion is missing. The sample holds 25,000 to 35,000 clones; around nine tenths are singletons and the top ten take approximately 6%. The sample holds a few counts of this clone. This TCR came from a female donor with multiple sclerosis, enrolled in a pregnancy study. The sequencing used CD8+ T cells from peripheral blood mononuclear cells, collected before pregnancy.

The CDR3 here is CSAINTGELFF. In nucleotides, the CDR3 is TGCAGTGCTATAAACACCGGGGAGCTGTTTTTT. The chain combines TRBV20-1 with TRBJ2-2; D unresolved. Trimming cost V 4 bases and J 2 bases, with 2 bases left between them. Germline values: CDR1 DFQATT, CDR2 SNEGSKA (reference sequence). The CDR3 is 11 residues long.